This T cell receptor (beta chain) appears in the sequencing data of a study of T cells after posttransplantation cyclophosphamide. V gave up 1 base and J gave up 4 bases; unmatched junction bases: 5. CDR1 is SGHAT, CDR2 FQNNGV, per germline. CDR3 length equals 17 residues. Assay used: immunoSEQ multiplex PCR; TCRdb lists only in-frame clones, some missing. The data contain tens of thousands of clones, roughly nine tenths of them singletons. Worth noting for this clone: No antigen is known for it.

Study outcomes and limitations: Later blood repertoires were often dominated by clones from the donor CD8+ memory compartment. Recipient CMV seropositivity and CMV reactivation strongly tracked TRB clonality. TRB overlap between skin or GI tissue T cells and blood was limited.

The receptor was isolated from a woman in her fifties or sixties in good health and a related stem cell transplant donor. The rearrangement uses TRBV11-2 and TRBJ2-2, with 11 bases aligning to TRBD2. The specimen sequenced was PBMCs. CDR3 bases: TGTGCCAGCAGCTTAGCCCCGGGACTAGCGGTCACCGGGGAGCTGTTTTTT. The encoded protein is CASSLAPGLAVTGELFF.